This TCR beta chain was documented in a study of shared clonotypes between healthy human individuals. Here immunoSEQ multiplex PCR was the method, and the copy in TCRdb shows in-frame clones only, minus some. The sample shows about 990,000 clones, about 84% of them seen only once. This clone occurred a few times. What it binds is unknown. V trimming: 7 bases; J trimming: 6 bases; junction bases outside the gene matches: 8. The CDR3 contains 13 residues. The germline gives CDR1 GTSNPN, CDR2 SVGIG (reference sequence). General observations from the study: Against clonotypes common to all four donors, non-shared ones had lower generation probabilities.

The sequence was obtained from a man younger than 35 in good health. Some clones in this sample may be carry-over from other donors' samples. The V and J genes are TRBV30 and TRBJ2-2, with TRBD2 identical over 7 bases. Sequencing input: memory CD4+ T cells from PBMCs. Subset here: CD45RA-negative fraction. In DNA, the CDR3 is TGTGCCTATCAGCGGGGATCCGCCGGGGAGCTGTTTTTT. It is translated as CAYQRGSAGELFF.